What follows are 27 T cell receptor beta chains derived from one specimen sequenced in a study of T cells after yellow fever vaccination. TCRdb processed the 5' RACE reads anew with MiXCR; each CDR3 protein has one entry. The data show 550,000 to 750,000 distinct CDR3 sequences, roughly 12% seen once. This sample comprised PBMCs, obtained on the day of the yellow fever booster vaccination. The receptors stem from a man aged 25 to 40 who received the YFV17D yellow fever vaccine.

The chain carries TRBV5-1 and TRBJ2-5; 13 nucleotides line up with TRBD2. Germline CDR1 is SGHRS and CDR2 is YFSETQ. The CDR3 length is 16 residues. V gave up 4 bases and J gave up 9 bases; unmatched junction bases: 12. The CDR3 DNA is TGCGCCAGCAGCACCGGGACTAGCGGGACCGCGAAGGCCCAGTACTTC. This sequence encodes CASSTGTSGTAKAQYF. The variable domain in full, completed from reference TRBV5-1 and TRBJ2-5, reads KAGVTQTPRYLIKTRGQQVTLSCSPISGHRSVSWYQQTPGQGLQFLFEYFSETQRNKGNFPGRFSGRQFSNSRSEMNVSTLELGDSALYLCASSTGTSGTAKAQYFGPGTRLLVL.

The chain carries TRBV7-3 and TRBJ1-1; possible D gene TRBD1, 5 bases. Trimming removed 5 bases from V and 3 bases from J, with 10 bases in between. Germline CDR1 and CDR2: SGHTA and FQGTGA. The CDR3 is 13 amino acids. The CDR3 nucleotides are TGTGCCAGCAGCCAGCAGGGATACACTGAAGCTTTCTTT. Encoded protein: CASSQQGYTEAFF. Full variable domain (remainder filled in from reference TRBV7-3 and TRBJ1-1): GAGVSQTPSNKVTEKGKYVELRCDPISGHTALYWYRQSLGQGPEFLIYFQGTGAADDSGLPNDRFFAVRPEGSVSTLKIQRTERGDSAVYLCASSQQGYTEAFFGQGTRLTVV.

The chain recombines TRBV20-1 with TRBJ2-1, with TRBD2 matching over 8 bases. Per the germline V gene, CDR1 is DFQATT and CDR2 is SNEGSKA (reference sequence). The V gene end was trimmed by 6 bases and the J gene end by 3 bases; junction bases not matched to a gene: 10. CDR3 length: 15 residues. This CDR3 reads CSAGESGRVYNEQFF. The CDR3 nucleotides read TGCAGTGCCGGCGAGAGCGGGAGAGTCTACAATGAGCAGTTCTTC.

The genes are TRBV20-1 and TRBJ2-7; 7 bases are shared with TRBD1. Trimming cost V 2 bases and J 3 bases; bases outside gene matches: 10. CDR1 and CDR2 from the germline V gene are DFQATT and SNEGSKA (reference sequence). There are 15 residues in the CDR3. This chain's CDR3 is CSARPQTGVLYEQYF. CDR3 DNA sequence: TGCAGTGCTAGACCTCAAACAGGGGTCCTCTACGAGCAGTACTTC.

This clonotype was seen more than once but under ten times. The chain couples TRBV24-1 to TRBJ2-5, with D perhaps matching TRBD1 (6 bases). Germline loops: CDR1 KGHDR, CDR2 SFDVKD. The CDR3 consists of 13 residues. Trimming took 3 bases from V and 5 from J, leaving 9 bases between them. The CDR3 spells CATSDPGVETQYF. CDR3 DNA sequence: TGTGCCACCAGTGATCCAGGGGTGGAGACCCAGTACTTC.

CDR3 protein: CASSSGLAGSDTQYF. As DNA, the CDR3 is TGCGCCAGCAGCTCGGGACTAGCGGGATCAGATACGCAGTATTTT. The V call is TRBV5-1, the J call TRBJ2-3, with 13 positions matching TRBD2. The germline gives CDR1 SGHRS, CDR2 YFSETQ. The trim removed 3 bases at V and 4 bases at J, leaving 2 bases unmatched. The CDR3 consists of 15 residues.

This clonotype was seen a few times. The V gene is TRBV7-2, the J gene TRBJ1-5; no firm D call. Trimming removed 3 bases from V and 6 bases from J, with 12 bases in between. This CDR3 has 14 amino acids. CDR1 is SGHTA and CDR2 is FQGNSA in the germline V gene. CDR3 sequence reads: CASSFSGDGQPQHF. The CDR3 DNA follows: TGTGCCAGCAGCTTTAGTGGAGACGGTCAGCCCCAGCATTTT.

The gene calls are TRBV29-1 and TRBJ2-7, with D perhaps TRBD1 or TRBD2 (5 bases each). The germline CDR1 and CDR2 sequences are SQVTM and ANQGSEA. The V end was cut by 7 bases, the J end by 1 base, with 17 bases between. This CDR3 has 14 residues. DNA of the CDR3: TGCAGCGCCGGGACGGGGCGATATTCCTACGAGCAGTACTTC. This codes for CSAGTGRYSYEQYF.

This clonotype was seen a few times. The rearrangement links TRBV12-3 or TRBV12-4 to TRBJ1-5; D gene ambiguous. V was cut by 2 bases and J by 4 bases, with 9 bases left in between. The CDR3 contains 14 residues. CDR3 region: CASSLNYRNQPQHF. In DNA form, the CDR3 reads TGTGCCAGCAGTTTAAACTACAGAAATCAGCCCCAGCATTTT.

The V call is TRBV7-9, the J call TRBJ1-4; unclear D gene. The CDR3 runs to 14 residues. Germline V gene data show CDR1 as SEHNR and CDR2 as FQNEAQ (reference sequence). Between the trimmed V and J ends, which lost 0 bases and 4 bases, there was a span of 6 bases. CDR3 bases: TGTGCCAGCAGCTTAGCATTAAATAATGAAAAACTGTTTTTT. Protein product: CASSLALNNEKLFF.

This clonotype was picked up a small number of times. CDR3 DNA sequence: TGTGCCAGCAGCTTATTGCAAGGGGGCTCTAGCGGAGTCTACGAGCAGTACTTC. Translating gives CASSLLQGGSSGVYEQYF. The rearrangement joins TRBV11-1 to TRBJ2-7; the D gene could be TRBD1 or TRBD2 (7 bases each). Trimming removed 2 bases at V and 3 bases at J, with 23 bases between. The CDR3 extends over 18 amino acids. The germline CDR1 and CDR2 sequences are SGHAT and FQDESV (reference sequence).

This clonotype was counted between two and nine times. The chain has TRBV9 and TRBJ2-5; D gene unclear. Germline CDR1 SGDLS, CDR2 YYNGEE. V lost 7 bases and J lost 3, with 13 bases in between. This CDR3 has 13 amino acids. As DNA, the CDR3 is TGTGCCAGCGCCCTGTCTTTTGAAGAGACCCAGTACTTC. Amino acid sequence: CASALSFEETQYF. Variable domain in full (rest from reference TRBV9 and TRBJ2-5): DSGVTQTPKHLITATGQRVTLRCSPRSGDLSVYWYQQSLDQGLQFLIQYYNGEERAKGNILERFSAQQFPDLHSELNLSSLELGDSALYFCASALSFEETQYFGPGTRLLVL.

The chain uses TRBV29-1 and TRBJ2-3; D is uncertain. Trimming removed 8 bases at V and 2 bases at J, with 14 bases between. CDR1 is SQVTM and CDR2 is ANQGSEA in the germline V gene. The CDR3 sequence is 13 residues long. The CDR3 reads CSLVWTLTDTQYF. CDR3 bases: TGCAGCCTGGTGTGGACCCTCACAGATACGCAGTATTTT.

This clonotype came up a few times. The chain combines TRBV6-6 with TRBJ2-1; a weak D match, TRBD2 (6 bases). The V gene lost 8 bases and the J gene lost 9 bases, with 14 bases spanning the gap. Germline lookup yields CDR1 MNHNY and CDR2 SVGAGI (reference sequence). The length of the CDR3 is 12 residues. CDR3 in DNA: TGTGCCAGCGGGCGGGATGGAAGTGAGCAGTTCTTC. Protein sequence: CASGRDGSEQFF.

This sequence joins TRBV23-1 and TRBJ1-1, with D possibly matching TRBD1 (5 bases). TRBV23-1 is sorted into the ORF group, with uncertain function. V dropped 3 bases and J dropped 4 bases, with 15 bases sitting between them. The CDR3 is made up of 15 amino acids. The CDR3 nucleotides are TGCGCCAGCAGTCATACCTCATCGGGGGGCACTGAAGCTTTCTTT. It is translated as CASSHTSSGGTEAFF.

This clonotype has a handful of counts. The genes are TRBV23-1 and TRBJ2-7, with no clear D. TRBV23-1 falls under the ORF class, with uncertain function. The V gene lost 2 bases and the J gene lost 4 bases, with 18 bases spanning the gap. The CDR3 consists of 16 residues. The CDR3 here is CASSQRGLVKTYEQYF. The CDR3 coding sequence is TGCGCCAGCAGTCAAAGAGGTCTTGTTAAAACTTACGAGCAGTACTTC.

This clonotype has just a few counts. The CDR3 nucleotides read TGCGCCAGCAGCTCACCGACAGTTACTAGCGGGAGGTCCTACGAGCAGTACTTC. Residues: CASSSPTVTSGRSYEQYF. The chain couples TRBV5-1 to TRBJ2-7; 12 positions agree with TRBD2. Unmatched junction bases numbered 11, after V lost 3 bases and J lost 1 base. Germline V gene sequence: CDR1 SGHRS, CDR2 YFSETQ. The CDR3 length is 18 residues.

The chain is built from TRBV10-3 and TRBJ2-5, with 7 bases aligning to TRBD1. Germline V lookup: CDR1 ENHRY, CDR2 SYGVKD. CDR3 size: 12 residues. As DNA, the CDR3 is TGTGCAATACAGGGGAACCAAGAGACCCAGTACTTC. Translation gives CAIQGNQETQYF.

This clonotype has only a few counts. The rearrangement uses TRBV10-3 and TRBJ1-1; D ambiguous. There are 14 residues in the CDR3. Looked up from germline, CDR1 is ENHRY and CDR2 is SYGVKD. Trimming stripped 0 bases from V and 4 bases from J, with 9 bases between. DNA of the CDR3: TGTGCCATCAGTGAGTCAGTTATGGGCACTGAAGCTTTCTTT. The encoded protein is CAISESVMGTEAFF.

V usage is TRBV5-1 and J usage is TRBJ2-7; 13 positions match TRBD2. Germline CDR1 reads SGHRS; CDR2 reads YFSETQ. J gave up 2 bases and V 3 bases, and 2 bases lay outside the gene matches. This CDR3 has 15 residues. This CDR3 is CASSYGLAGAYEQYF. CDR3 sequence (DNA): TGCGCCAGCAGCTACGGACTAGCGGGAGCCTACGAGCAGTACTTC. The whole variable domain, filled in from reference TRBV5-1 and TRBJ2-7, reads KAGVTQTPRYLIKTRGQQVTLSCSPISGHRSVSWYQQTPGQGLQFLFEYFSETQRNKGNFPGRFSGRQFSNSRSEMNVSTLELGDSALYLCASSYGLAGAYEQYFGPGTRLTVT.

V usage is TRBV24-1 and J usage is TRBJ1-2; D possibly corresponds to TRBD1 (5 bases). Trimming removed 2 bases at V and 7 bases at J, with 16 bases between. The CDR3 consists of 15 residues. Germline V gene sequence: CDR1 KGHDR, CDR2 SFDVKD. CDR3 nucleotide sequence: TGTGCCACCAGTGATTCCAGGGAGGGAGTCGTTGGCTACACCTTC. Protein sequence: CATSDSREGVVGYTF.

This clonotype was seen only a few times. This chain uses TRBV19 with TRBJ1-5; no clear D gene. Between the trimmed V and J ends, which lost 7 bases and 1 base, there was a span of 20 bases. CDR1 is LNHDA and CDR2 is SQIVND in the germline V gene (reference sequence). The CDR3 is 17 residues long. The CDR3 sequence: CASTAEATGGSNQPQHF. CDR3 coding DNA: TGTGCCAGTACCGCTGAGGCCACGGGCGGGAGCAATCAGCCCCAGCATTTT.

The rearrangement links TRBV5-1 to TRBJ2-4; D gene unclear. Germline CDR1 SGHRS, CDR2 YFSETQ. V lost 6 bases to trimming and J lost 2 bases, with 12 bases between them. The CDR3 covers 14 residues. CDR3 nucleotide sequence: TGCGCCAGCAAGAACTTAGGGACCAAAAACATTCAGTACTTC. Translation gives CASKNLGTKNIQYF.

V is TRBV11-3 and J is TRBJ2-7; D is perhaps TRBD1 or TRBD2 (6 bases each). Germline-derived CDR1 and CDR2 are SGHNT and YENEEA. The length of the CDR3 is 15 residues. V lost 5 bases and J lost 6, with 20 bases in between. The CDR3 is CASSHPGAGLGEQYF. The CDR3 DNA follows: TGTGCCAGCAGCCACCCGGGGGCGGGCCTAGGCGAGCAGTACTTC.

The chain has TRBV29-1 and TRBJ2-2; tentatively, D is TRBD1 (5 bases). The CDR3 contains 14 residues. V dropped 6 bases and J dropped 1 base, with 12 bases sitting between them. Germline V gives CDR1 SQVTM, CDR2 ANQGSEA. CDR3 protein: CSVEAGLNTGELFF. DNA for the CDR3: TGCAGCGTAGAGGCAGGGCTGAACACCGGGGAGCTGTTTTTT.

This clonotype was counted only a few times. This rearrangement joins TRBV7-2 to TRBJ1-4; 9 bases agree with TRBD1. Looked up from germline, CDR1 is SGHTA and CDR2 is FQGNSA. The CDR3 totals 15 residues. The junction had 8 bases not matched to a gene; V was cut back by 5 bases and J by 7 bases. The DNA of the CDR3 is TGTGCCAGCAGCCTAACAGGGGGCAAGGGTGAAAAACTGTTTTTT. Its protein is CASSLTGGKGEKLFF.

This clonotype has a handful of counts. The chain joins TRBV6-2 or TRBV6-3 to TRBJ2-2; TRBD1 matches at 7 bases. The trim removed 4 bases at V and 6 bases at J, leaving 5 bases unmatched. This CDR3 has 14 amino acids. The germline CDR1 and CDR2 sequences are MNHEY and SVGEGT. The CDR3 loop is CASSWGQLAGELFF. CDR3 bases: TGTGCCAGCAGTTGGGGACAGTTAGCCGGGGAGCTGTTTTTT.